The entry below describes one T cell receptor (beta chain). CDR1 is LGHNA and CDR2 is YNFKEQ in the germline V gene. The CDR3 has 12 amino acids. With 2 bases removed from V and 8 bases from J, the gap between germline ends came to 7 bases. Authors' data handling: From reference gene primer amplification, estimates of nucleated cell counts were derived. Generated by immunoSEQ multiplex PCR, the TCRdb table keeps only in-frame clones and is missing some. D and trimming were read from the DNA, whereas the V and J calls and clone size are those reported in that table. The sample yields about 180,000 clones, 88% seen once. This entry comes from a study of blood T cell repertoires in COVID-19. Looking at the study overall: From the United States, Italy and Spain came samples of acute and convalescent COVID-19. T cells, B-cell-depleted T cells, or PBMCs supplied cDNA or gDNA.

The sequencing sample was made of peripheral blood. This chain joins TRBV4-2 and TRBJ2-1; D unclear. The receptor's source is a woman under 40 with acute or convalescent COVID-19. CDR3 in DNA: TGTGCCAGCAGCCAACTCGGTGATGAGCAGTTCTTC. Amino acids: CASSQLGDEQFF.